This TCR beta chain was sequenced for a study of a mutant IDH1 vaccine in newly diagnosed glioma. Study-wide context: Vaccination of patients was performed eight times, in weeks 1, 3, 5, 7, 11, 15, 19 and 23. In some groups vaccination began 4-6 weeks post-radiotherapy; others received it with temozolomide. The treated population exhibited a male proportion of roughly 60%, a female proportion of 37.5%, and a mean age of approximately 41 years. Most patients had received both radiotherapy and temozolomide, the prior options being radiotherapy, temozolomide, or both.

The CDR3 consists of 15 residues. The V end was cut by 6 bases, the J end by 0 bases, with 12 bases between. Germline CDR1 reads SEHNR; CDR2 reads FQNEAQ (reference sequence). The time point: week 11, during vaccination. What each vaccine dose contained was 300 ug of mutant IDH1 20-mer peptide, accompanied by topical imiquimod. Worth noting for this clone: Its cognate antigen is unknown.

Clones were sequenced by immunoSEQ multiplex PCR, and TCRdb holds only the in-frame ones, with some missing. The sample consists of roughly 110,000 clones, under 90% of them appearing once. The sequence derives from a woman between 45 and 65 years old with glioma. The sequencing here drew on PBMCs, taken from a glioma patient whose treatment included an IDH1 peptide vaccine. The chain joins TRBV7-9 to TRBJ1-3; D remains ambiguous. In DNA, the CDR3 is TGTGCCAGCAGTCCAAGACGGACCTCTGGAAACACCATATATTTT. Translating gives CASSPRRTSGNTIYF.